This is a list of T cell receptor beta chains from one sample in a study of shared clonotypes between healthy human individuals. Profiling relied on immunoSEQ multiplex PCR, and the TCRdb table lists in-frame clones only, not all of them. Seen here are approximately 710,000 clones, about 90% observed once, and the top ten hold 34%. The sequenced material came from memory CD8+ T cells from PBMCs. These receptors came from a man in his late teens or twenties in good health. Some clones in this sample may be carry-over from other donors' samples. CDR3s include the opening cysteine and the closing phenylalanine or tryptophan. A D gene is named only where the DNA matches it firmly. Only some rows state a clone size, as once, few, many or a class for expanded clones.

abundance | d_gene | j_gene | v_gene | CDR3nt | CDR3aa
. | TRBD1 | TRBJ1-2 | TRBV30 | TGTGCCTGGACGGTCAGGGGGCTCGACTATGGCTACACCTTC | CAWTVRGLDYGYTF
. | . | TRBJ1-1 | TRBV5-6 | TGTGCCAGCAGCTTCTCAGAGAACACTGAAGCTTTCTTT | CASSFSENTEAFF
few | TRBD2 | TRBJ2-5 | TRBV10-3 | TGTGCCATCGGGGCTAGCGGGATGTACCAAGAGACCCAGTACTTC | CAIGASGMYQETQYF
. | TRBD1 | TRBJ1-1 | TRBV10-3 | TGTGCCATCAGTTTCTTACAGGGGAAAGCTTTCTTT | CAISFLQGKAFF
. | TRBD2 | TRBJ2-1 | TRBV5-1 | TGCGCCAGCCACCCGGGACTAGCGCTCCATGAGCAGTTCTTC | CASHPGLALHEQFF
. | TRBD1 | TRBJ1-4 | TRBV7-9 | TGTGCCAGCAGCCTCCACAGGGGGGGCAGCGCAACTAATGAAAAACTGTTTTTT | CASSLHRGGSATNEKLFF
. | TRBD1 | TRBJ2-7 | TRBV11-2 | TGTGCCAGCAGCTTTGGGCCGGGACAGGGGTTCTCCTACGAGCAGTACTTC | CASSFGPGQGFSYEQYF
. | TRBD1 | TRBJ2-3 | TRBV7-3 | TGTGCCAGCAGCTGGGACAGGGGGGCCGATACGCAGTATTTT | CASSWDRGADTQYF
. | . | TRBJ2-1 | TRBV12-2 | TGTGCAAGTCGCCATCGGGACAGGGCGAATGAGCAGTTCTTC | CASRHRDRANEQFF
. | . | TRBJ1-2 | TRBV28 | TGTGCCAGCAGGTGGAATTCTAACTATGGCTACACCTTC | CASRWNSNYGYTF
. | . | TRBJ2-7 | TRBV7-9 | TGTGCCAGCAGCTACGACCCCTACGAGCAGTACTTC | CASSYDPYEQYF
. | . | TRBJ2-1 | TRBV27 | TGTGCTAGTCGGACTGGTTACAATGAGCAGTTCTTC | CASRTGYNEQFF
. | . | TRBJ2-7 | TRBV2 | TGTGCCAGCACGGGACGCGACTCCTACGAGCAGTACTTC | CASTGRDSYEQYF
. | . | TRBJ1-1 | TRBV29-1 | TGCAGCGTTGTTCCCCGCGCTGAAGCTTTCTTT | CSVVPRAEAFF
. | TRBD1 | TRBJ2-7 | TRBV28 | TGTGCCACCTTACAGGGGTCCCACGAGCAGTACTTC | CATLQGSHEQYF
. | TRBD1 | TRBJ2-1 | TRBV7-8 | TGTGCCAGCAGCCTCCTCGGGACAGCATCCTACAATGAGCAGTTCTTC | CASSLLGTASYNEQFF
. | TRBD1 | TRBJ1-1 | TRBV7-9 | TGTGCCAGCAGCTTAGGACAGGGGGTAACTGAAGCTTTCTTT | CASSLGQGVTEAFF
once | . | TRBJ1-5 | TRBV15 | TGTGCCACCAGAGTGGAGGGGGTTGGCAATCAGCCCCAGCATTTT | CATRVEGVGNQPQHF
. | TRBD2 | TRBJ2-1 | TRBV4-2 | TGTGCCAGCAGCCAAGATTGGGTTGTGACTAGCGGGAAGTCGACTGAGCAGTTCTTC | CASSQDWVVTSGKSTEQFF
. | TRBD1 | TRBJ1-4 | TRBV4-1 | TGCGCCAGCAGCCAACGCACAGGGGAGGTAGAAAAACTGTTTTTT | CASSQRTGEVEKLFF
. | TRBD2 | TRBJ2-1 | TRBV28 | TGTGCCAGCAGCTTATTAGCGGGAGCCACCTCCTACAATGAGCAGTTCTTC | CASSLLAGATSYNEQFF
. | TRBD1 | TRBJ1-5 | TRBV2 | TGTGCCAGCAGAACGACAGGGTGGCAACAGCCCCAGCATTTT | CASRTTGWQQPQHF
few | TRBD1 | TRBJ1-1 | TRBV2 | TGTGCCAGCAGTACGGGGACAGGATTCATGAACACTGAAGCTTTCTTT | CASSTGTGFMNTEAFF
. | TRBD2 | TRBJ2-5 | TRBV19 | TGTGCCAGTAGTATTGTTGGACTAGCGGGAAAGGAGACCCAGTACTTC | CASSIVGLAGKETQYF
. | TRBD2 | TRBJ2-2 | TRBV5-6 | TGTGCCAGCAGCTTGGTGCAAGCGGGAGGCACCGGGGAGCTGTTTTTT | CASSLVQAGGTGELFF
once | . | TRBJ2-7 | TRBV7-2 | TGTGCCAGCAGCTTTACCCTAGGCCCATCTTACGAGCAGTACTTC | CASSFTLGPSYEQYF
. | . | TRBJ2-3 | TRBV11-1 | TGTGCCAGCAGCTTATTTTTCACAGATACGCAGTATTTT | CASSLFFTDTQYF
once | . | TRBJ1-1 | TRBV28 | TGTGCCAGCGCGTACGACCAGGGTTTGAACACTGAAGCTTTCTTT | CASAYDQGLNTEAFF
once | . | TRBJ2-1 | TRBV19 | TGTGCCAGTAGTATGGGCCTCAATGAGCAGTTCTTC | CASSMGLNEQFF
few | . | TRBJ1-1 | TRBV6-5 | TGTGCCAGCAGTTATCCGATCGGCGAAGCTTTCTTT | CASSYPIGEAFF
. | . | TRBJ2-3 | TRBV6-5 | TGTGCCAGCAGTTCCCAGACGGCAGATACGCAGTATTTT | CASSSQTADTQYF
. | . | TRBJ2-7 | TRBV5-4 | TGTGCCAGCAGCTACAGGGTGGCGGACGAGCAGTACTTC | CASSYRVADEQYF
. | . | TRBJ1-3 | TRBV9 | TGTGCCAGCACGGTAGGAGGGTTTGGAAACACCATATATTTT | CASTVGGFGNTIYF
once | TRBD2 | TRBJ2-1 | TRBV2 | TGTGCCAGAACTACTAGCGGGAGAACAAGAAATGAGCAGTTCTTC | CARTTSGRTRNEQFF
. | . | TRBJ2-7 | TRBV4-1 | TGCGCCAGCAGTCATAGCGGACCCTACGAGCAGTACTTC | CASSHSGPYEQYF
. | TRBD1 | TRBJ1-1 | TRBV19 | TGTGCCAGTAGTAGGGACAGGACGAACACTGAAGCTTTCTTT | CASSRDRTNTEAFF
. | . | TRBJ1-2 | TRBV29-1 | TGCAGCGTTGGCCCCGGGACGGTAGATGGCTACACCTTC | CSVGPGTVDGYTF
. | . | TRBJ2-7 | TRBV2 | TGTGCCAGCACCGGGACTGCTTTCTACGAGCAGTACTTC | CASTGTAFYEQYF
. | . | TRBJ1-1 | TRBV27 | TGTGCCAGCAGTTTACTCGGGTCCATGAACACTGAAGCTTTCTTT | CASSLLGSMNTEAFF
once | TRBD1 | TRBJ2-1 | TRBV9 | TGTGCCAGCAGCGTAGCTCAGGGACAGCTGAGCGATGAGCAGTTCTTC | CASSVAQGQLSDEQFF
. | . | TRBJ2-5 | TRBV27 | TGTGCCAGCAGCCTTGGAGAGGGCAGGCAGTACTTC | CASSLGEGRQYF
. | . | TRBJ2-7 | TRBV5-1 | TGCGCCAGCAGCTGGAGGGGGCCCTCCTACGAGCAGTACTTC | CASSWRGPSYEQYF
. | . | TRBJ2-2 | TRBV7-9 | TGTGCCAGCAGCGTCCCCGGGACTGTGAACACCGGGGAGCTGTTTTTT | CASSVPGTVNTGELFF
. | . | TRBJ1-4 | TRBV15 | TGTGCCACCAGCGCGGCGGGAGGAGAAAAACTGTTTTTT | CATSAAGGEKLFF
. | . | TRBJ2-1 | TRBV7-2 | TGTGCCAGCAGCCCAAGGCGGTTAGGGAATGAGCAGTTCTTC | CASSPRRLGNEQFF
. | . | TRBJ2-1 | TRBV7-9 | TGTGCCAGCAGCCATCTCCCCCTCGGATACAATGAGCAGTTCTTC | CASSHLPLGYNEQFF
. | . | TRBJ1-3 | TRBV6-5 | TGTGCCAGCAGTTACTCCGCGGAAGGGTTCGGAAACACCATATATTTT | CASSYSAEGFGNTIYF
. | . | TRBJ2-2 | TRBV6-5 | TGTGCCAGCAGCCCAAACCTGAACACCGGGGAGCTGTTTTTT | CASSPNLNTGELFF
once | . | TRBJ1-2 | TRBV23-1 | TGCGCCAGCTCCTATTTGGGTCCCTACTATGGCTACACCTTC | CASSYLGPYYGYTF
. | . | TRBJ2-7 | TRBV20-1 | TGCAGTGCTAGCGGGAGCTACGAGCAGTACTTC | CSASGSYEQYF
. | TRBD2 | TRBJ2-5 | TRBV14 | TGTGCCAGCAGCCAAGATCGGGGGGAAGAGACCCAGTACTTC | CASSQDRGEETQYF
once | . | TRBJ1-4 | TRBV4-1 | TGCGCCAGCGGGCAGGGAATACTTGAAAAACTGTTTTTT | CASGQGILEKLFF
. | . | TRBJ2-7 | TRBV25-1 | TGTGCCACCACCCTGGGGGGGGGCGGCGAGCAGTACTTC | CATTLGGGGEQYF
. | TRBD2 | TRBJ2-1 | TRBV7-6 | TGTGCCAGCAGCTTAAGGCGGGAGGGCCCTCACAATGAGCAGTTCTTC | CASSLRREGPHNEQFF
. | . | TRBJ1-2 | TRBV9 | TGTGCCAGCAGCGCGCCGACGAGTGGCTACACCTTC | CASSAPTSGYTF
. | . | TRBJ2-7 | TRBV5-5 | TGTGCCAGCAGCTTCTCAACAGGGCTGGACGAGCAGTACTTC | CASSFSTGLDEQYF
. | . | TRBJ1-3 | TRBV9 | TGTGCCAGCAGCGTCCTAGGGGCAGGGATCGCCGCTGGAAACACCATATATTTT | CASSVLGAGIAAGNTIYF